Detailed here is one TCR beta chain. This sample was included in a study of sequential checkpoint blockade in melanoma. Sequencing was performed with immunoSEQ multiplex PCR; in TCRdb, only in-frame clones are kept and a portion is missing. Among some 10,000 clones listed, roughly 77% were seen once. Noted treatment: randomized to nivolumab then ipilimumab (arm A) or the reverse (arm B). The CDR3 runs 16 residues. Trimming removed 6 bases from V and 0 bases from J; junction bases left unmatched: 9. The germline V gene encodes CDR1 KGHSH and CDR2 LQKENI. The clonotype originates from a human donor with melanoma. The sequences come from CD8+ T cells sorted from blood (inferred from file names), collected from a patient given nivolumab and ipilimumab in sequence. The J gene is TRBJ2-5, the V gene TRBV18, with 8 nucleotides matching TRBD2. The CDR3 is CASSMEGSGNQETQYF. CDR3 in DNA: TGTGCCAGCTCTATGGAGGGTAGCGGGAACCAAGAGACCCAGTACTTC.